The entry below gives a single TCR beta chain sequence along with its context. Antigen specificity is unknown. These data originate in a study of OX40 agonist ivuxolimab in advanced cancers. Study-wide points: The 0.1-3.0 mg/kg partial responders had among the lowest clonal expansion.

Sequencing used immunoSEQ multiplex PCR; TCRdb keeps in-frame clones, though not all of them. The data show tens of thousands of clones, with 84% seen just once and roughly a fifth held by the top ten. The sequence derives from an adult with an advanced solid tumor such as melanoma, head and neck, liver or kidney cancer. The starting material was CD4+ or CD8+ T cells sorted from blood, obtained in a trial of the OX40 agonist ivuxolimab.

CDR3 in amino acids: CASSPWTSGSGTRKQFF. The CDR3 coding sequence is TGTGCCAGCAGTCCATGGACTAGCGGGAGTGGCACACGTAAGCAGTTCTTC. The chain uses TRBV28 and TRBJ2-1, with 13 positions matching TRBD2. Per the germline V gene, CDR1 is MDHEN and CDR2 is SYDVKM. Trimming removed 5 bases from V and 11 bases from J; junction bases left unmatched: 15. The CDR3 runs 17 residues. Full variable domain (outside the CDR3, taken from reference TRBV28 and TRBJ2-1): DVKVTQSSRYLVKRTGEKVFLECVQDMDHENMFWYRQDPGLGLRLIYFSYDVKMKEKGDIPEGYSVSREKKERFSLILESASTNQTSMYLCASSPWTSGSGTRKQFFGPGTRLTVL.